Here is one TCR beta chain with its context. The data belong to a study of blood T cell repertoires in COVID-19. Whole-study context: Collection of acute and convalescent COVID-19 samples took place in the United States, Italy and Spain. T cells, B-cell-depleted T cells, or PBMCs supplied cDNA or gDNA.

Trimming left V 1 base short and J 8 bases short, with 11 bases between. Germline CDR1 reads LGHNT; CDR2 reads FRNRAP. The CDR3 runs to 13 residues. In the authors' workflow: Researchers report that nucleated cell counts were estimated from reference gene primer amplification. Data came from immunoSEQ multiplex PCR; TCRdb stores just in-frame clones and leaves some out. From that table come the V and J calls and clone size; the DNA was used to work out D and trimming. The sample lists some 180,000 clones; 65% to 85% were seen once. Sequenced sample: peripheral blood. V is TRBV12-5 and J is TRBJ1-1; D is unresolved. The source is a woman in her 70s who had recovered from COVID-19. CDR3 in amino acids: CASGLDPGREAFF. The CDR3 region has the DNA TGTGCTAGTGGTTTGGACCCGGGGAGGGAAGCTTTCTTT.